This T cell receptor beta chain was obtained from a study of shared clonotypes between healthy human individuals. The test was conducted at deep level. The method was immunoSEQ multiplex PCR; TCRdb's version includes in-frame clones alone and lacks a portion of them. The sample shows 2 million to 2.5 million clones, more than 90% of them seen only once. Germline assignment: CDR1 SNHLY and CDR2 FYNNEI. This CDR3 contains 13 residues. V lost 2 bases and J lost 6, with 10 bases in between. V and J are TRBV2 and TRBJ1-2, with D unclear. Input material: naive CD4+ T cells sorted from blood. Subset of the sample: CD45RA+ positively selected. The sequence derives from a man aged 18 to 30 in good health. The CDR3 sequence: CASSERPPNGYTF. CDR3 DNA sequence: TGTGCCAGCAGTGAAAGGCCGCCGAATGGCTACACCTTC.